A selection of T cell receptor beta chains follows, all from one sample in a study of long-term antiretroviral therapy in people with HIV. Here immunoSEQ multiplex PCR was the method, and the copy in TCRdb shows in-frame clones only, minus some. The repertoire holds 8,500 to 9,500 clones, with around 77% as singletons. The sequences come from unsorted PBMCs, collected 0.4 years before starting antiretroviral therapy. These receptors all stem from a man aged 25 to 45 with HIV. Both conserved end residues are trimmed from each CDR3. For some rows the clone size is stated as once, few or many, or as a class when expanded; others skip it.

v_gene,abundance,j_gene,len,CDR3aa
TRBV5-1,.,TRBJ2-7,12,ASSLERGTLEQY
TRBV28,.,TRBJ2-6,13,ASSFVGSGANVLT
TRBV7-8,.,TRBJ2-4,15,ASSLAGASGRENIQY
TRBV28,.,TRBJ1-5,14,ASSLLGGTGDQPQH
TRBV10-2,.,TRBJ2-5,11,ASSSGTRETQY
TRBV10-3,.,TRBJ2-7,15,AISENPGQGPPYEQY
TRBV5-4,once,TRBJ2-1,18,ASSLGPAAATISSYNEQF
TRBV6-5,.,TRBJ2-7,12,ASSFPGQGGEQY
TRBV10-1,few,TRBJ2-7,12,ASSPGTGLYEQY
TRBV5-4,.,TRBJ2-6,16,ASSKGLAGESGANVLT
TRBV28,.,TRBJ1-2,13,ASSSRQGKGYGYT
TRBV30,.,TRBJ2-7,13,AWRPTGAAYYEQY
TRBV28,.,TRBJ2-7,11,ASSLLFSYEQY
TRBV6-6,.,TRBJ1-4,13,ASSSQRSTNEKLF
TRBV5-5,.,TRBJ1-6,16,ASSLVGTGTHPNSPLH
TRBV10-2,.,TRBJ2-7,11,ASREEGTYEQY
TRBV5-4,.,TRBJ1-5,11,ASSGEPNQPQH
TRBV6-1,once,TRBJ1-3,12,ASSEMRVGNTIY
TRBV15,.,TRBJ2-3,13,ATSRDGGAPDTQY
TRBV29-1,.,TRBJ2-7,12,SVGIGTASYEQY
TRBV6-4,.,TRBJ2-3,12,ASSARGATDTQY
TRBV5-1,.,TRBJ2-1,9,ASSLGQEQF
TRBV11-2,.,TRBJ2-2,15,ASSLFWGTGDTGELF
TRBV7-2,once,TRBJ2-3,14,ASSFGGRRSTDTQY
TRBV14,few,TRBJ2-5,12,ASSQEERGETQY
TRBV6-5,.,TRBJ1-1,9,ASGPETKAF
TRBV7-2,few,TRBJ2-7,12,ASSLGSGGVGQY
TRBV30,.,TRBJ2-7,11,AWSRGISYEQY
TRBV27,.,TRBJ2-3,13,ASSLFSLRTDTQY
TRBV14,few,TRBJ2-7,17,ASSQVGFGTGGPPHEQY
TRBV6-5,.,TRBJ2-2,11,ASSPRGTGELF
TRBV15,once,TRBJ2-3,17,ATSRDMDNPPPLTDTQY
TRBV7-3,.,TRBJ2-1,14,ASSSPTSGGAHEQF
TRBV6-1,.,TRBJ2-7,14,ASSENLGTGSYEQY
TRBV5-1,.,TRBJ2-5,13,ASSLRGLAQETQY
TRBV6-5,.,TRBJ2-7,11,ASRHRQGREQY
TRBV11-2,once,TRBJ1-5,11,ASSLRGNQPQH
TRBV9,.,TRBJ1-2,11,ASSSQGASGYT
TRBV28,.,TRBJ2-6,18,ASSFWGPGTGGSGANVLT
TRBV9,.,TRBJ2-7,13,ASSQAGTGGDEQY
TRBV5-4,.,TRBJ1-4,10,ASSSDNRKLF
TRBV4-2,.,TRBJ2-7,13,ASSPPGIGDGEQY
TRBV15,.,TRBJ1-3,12,ATGDRVTGNTIY
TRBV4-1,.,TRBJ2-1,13,ASSQLAGGPPEQF
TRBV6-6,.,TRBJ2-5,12,ASSGRDSQETQY
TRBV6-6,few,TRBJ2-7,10,ASRRQGYEQY
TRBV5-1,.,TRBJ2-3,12,ASSRGPSTDTQY
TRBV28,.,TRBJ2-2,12,ASKVSGGAGELF
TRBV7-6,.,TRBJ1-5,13,ASSGLTGGNQPQH
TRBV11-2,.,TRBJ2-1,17,ASSYLTVGAGGPRNEQF
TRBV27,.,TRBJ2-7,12,ASSLGQGAYEQY
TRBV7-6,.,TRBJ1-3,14,ASSLSGADSGNTIY
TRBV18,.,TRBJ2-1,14,ASSPGLPSSYNEQF